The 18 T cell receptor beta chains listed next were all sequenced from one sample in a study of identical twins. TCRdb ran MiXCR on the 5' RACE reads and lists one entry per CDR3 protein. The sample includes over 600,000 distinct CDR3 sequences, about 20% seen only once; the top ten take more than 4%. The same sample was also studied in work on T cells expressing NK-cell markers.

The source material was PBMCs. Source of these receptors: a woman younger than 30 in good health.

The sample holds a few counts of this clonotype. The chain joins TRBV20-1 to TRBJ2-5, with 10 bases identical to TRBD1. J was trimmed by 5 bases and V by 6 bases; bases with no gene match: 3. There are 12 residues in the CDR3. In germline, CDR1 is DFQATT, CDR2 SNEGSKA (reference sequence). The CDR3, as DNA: TGCAGTGCCACGGGACAGGGGGAGACCCAGTACTTC. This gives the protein CSATGQGETQYF.

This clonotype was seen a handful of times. Here the CDR3 reads CASSLPGGGTDTQYF. In nucleotides, the CDR3 is TGTGCCAGCAGTTTGCCCGGGGGTGGGACAGATACGCAGTATTTT. The chain is built from TRBV12-3 or TRBV12-4 and TRBJ2-3, with a tentative D call TRBD2 (6 bases). V was cut by 3 bases and J by 3 bases, with 13 bases left in between. The CDR3 is made up of 15 amino acids.

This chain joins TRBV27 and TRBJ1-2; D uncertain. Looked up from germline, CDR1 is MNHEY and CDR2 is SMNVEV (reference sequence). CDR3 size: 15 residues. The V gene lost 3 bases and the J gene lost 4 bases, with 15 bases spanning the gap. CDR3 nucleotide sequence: TGTGCCAGCAGTTTGGCAGGCCTAAGCGGCTATGGCTACACCTTC. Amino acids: CASSLAGLSGYGYTF.

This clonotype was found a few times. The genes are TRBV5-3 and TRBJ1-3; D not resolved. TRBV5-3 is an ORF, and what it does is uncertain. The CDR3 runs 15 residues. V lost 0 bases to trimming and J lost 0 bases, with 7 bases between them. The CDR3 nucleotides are TGTGCCAGAAGCTTGGGACCGATCTCTGGAAACACCATATATTTT. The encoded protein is CARSLGPISGNTIYF.

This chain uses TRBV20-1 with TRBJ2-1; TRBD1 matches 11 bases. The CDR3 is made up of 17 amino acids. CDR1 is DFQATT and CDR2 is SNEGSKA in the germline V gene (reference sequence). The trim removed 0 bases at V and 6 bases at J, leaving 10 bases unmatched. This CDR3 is CSARDPLGTGGVNEQFF. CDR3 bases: TGCAGTGCTAGAGATCCCTTAGGGACAGGGGGTGTCAATGAGCAGTTCTTC.

DNA for the CDR3: TGCAGTGCTATAGTGGGCACAGATACGCAGTATTTT. Translating it yields CSAIVGTDTQYF. This chain connects TRBV20-1 to TRBJ2-3, with D uncertain. CDR1 DFQATT and CDR2 SNEGSKA come from the germline V gene (reference sequence). V lost 4 bases, J lost 1 base, and 6 bases lay in between. The CDR3 spans 12 residues.

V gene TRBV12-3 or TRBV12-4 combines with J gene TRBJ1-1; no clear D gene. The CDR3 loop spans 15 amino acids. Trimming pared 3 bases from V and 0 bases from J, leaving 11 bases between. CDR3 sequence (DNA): TGTGCCAGCAGTTTTCGGGCCAGCATGAACACTGAAGCTTTCTTT. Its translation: CASSFRASMNTEAFF.

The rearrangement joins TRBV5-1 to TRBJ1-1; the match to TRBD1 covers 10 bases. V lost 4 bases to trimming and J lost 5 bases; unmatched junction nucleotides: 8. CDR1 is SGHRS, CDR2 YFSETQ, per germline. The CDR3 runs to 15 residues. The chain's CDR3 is CASSVRTGQGTEAFF. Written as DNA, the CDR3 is TGCGCCAGCAGCGTAAGAACGGGACAGGGGACTGAAGCTTTCTTT. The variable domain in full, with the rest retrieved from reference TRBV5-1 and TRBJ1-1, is KAGVTQTPRYLIKTRGQQVTLSCSPISGHRSVSWYQQTPGQGLQFLFEYFSETQRNKGNFPGRFSGRQFSNSRSEMNVSTLELGDSALYLCASSVRTGQGTEAFFGQGTRLTVV.

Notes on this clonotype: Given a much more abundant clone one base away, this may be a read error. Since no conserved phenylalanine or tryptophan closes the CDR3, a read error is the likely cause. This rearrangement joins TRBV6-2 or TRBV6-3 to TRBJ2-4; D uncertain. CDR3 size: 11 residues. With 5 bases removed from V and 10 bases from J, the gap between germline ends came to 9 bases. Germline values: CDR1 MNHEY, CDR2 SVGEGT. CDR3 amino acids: CASSPSRIQYS. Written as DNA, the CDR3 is TGTGCCAGCAGTCCCTCGAGAATTCAGTACTCC.

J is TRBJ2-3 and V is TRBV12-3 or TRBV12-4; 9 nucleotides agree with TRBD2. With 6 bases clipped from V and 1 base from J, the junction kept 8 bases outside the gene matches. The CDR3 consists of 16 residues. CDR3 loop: CASSRRLAERTDTQYF. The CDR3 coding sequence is TGTGCCAGCAGCCGGCGACTAGCGGAGCGCACAGATACGCAGTATTTT.

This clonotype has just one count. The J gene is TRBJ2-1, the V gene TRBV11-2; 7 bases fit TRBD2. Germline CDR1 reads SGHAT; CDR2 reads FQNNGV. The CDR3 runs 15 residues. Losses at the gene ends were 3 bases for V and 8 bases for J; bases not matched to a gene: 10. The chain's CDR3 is CASSFRLGEGYEQFF. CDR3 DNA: TGTGCCAGCAGCTTCAGATTAGGGGAGGGCTATGAGCAGTTCTTC.

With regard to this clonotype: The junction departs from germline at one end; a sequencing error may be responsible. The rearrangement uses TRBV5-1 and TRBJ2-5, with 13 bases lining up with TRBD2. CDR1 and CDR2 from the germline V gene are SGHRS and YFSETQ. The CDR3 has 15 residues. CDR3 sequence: CASSLGLAGEETQYF. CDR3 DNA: TGTGCCAGCAGCTTAGGACTAGCGGGAGAAGAGACCCAGTACTTC.

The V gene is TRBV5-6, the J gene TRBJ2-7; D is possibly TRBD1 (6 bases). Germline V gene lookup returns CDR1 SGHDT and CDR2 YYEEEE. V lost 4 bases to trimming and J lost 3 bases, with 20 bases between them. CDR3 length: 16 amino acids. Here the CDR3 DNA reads TGTGCCAGCAGCAAAAAACAGGGTTCGACTTACTACGAGCAGTACTTC. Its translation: CASSKKQGSTYYEQYF. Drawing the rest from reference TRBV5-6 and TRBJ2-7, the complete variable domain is DAGVTQSPTHLIKTRGQQVTLRCSPKSGHDTVSWYQQALGQGPQFIFQYYEEEERQRGNFPDRFSGHQFPNYSSELNVNALLLGDSALYLCASSKKQGSTYYEQYFGPGTRLTVT.

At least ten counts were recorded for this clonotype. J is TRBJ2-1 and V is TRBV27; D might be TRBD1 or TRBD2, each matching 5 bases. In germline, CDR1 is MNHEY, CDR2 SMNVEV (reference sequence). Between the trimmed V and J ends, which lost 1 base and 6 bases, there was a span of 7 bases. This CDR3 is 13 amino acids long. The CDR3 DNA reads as TGTGCCAGCAGTTTATTGGGGACCAATGAGCAGTTCTTC. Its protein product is CASSLLGTNEQFF.

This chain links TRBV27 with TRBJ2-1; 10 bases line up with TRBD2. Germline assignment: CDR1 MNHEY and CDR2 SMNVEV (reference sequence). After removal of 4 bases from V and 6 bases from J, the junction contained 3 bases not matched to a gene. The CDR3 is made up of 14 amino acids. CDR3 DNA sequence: TGTGCCAGCAGTTCTAGCGGGAGTTCCAATGAGCAGTTCTTC. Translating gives CASSSSGSSNEQFF.

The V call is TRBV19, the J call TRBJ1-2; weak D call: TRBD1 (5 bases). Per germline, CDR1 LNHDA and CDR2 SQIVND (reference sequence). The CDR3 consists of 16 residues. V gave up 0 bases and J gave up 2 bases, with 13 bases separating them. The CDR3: CASSIDPGDPNYGYTF. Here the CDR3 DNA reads TGTGCCAGTAGTATAGATCCGGGGGATCCAAACTATGGCTACACCTTC.

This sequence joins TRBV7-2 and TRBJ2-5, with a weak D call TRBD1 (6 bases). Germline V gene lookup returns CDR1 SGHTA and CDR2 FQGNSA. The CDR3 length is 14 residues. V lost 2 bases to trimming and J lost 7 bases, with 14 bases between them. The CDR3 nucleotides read TGTGCCAGCAGCTTATACGGACAGTCTGGGACCCAGTACTTC. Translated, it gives CASSLYGQSGTQYF.

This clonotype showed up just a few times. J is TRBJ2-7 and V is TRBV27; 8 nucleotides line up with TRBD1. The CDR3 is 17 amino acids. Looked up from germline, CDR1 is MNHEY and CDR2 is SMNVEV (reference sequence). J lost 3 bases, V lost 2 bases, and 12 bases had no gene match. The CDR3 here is CASSLLAPGTGFYEQYF. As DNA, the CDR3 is TGTGCCAGCAGTTTACTCGCCCCCGGGACAGGTTTCTACGAGCAGTACTTC.